This is a list of T cell receptor beta chains from one sample in a study of T cell responses to AZD1222 COVID-19 vaccine. TCRdb keeps only in-frame clones here, not all; method: immunoSEQ multiplex PCR. The table lists fewer than 200,000 clones, roughly 90% of them singletons. Sequences were derived from peripheral blood, sampled 28 days after the second AZD1222 dose. These receptors were collected from an adult who received the AZD1222 COVID-19 vaccine. Each CDR3 is given with its conserved first and last residue. D genes are given only for firm matches. Clone size, where shown, is once, few, many, or a class for clones that have expanded.

abundance | j_gene | d_gene | v_gene | CDR3nt | CDR3aa
NA | TRBJ2-3 | NA | TRBV29-1 | TGCAGCGTTCCCTGGAGCGTTGATACGCAGTATTTT | CSVPWSVDTQYF
NA | TRBJ1-2 | NA | TRBV5-1 | TGCGCCAGCAGCTCCCAGGACGGGAACTATGGCTACACCTTC | CASSSQDGNYGYTF
NA | TRBJ1-1 | TRBD1 | TRBV4-3 | TGCGCCAGCAGCCGAGGACAGGGCACTGAAGCTTTCTTT | CASSRGQGTEAFF
NA | TRBJ1-5 | NA | TRBV5-4 | TGTGCCAGCAGCTTTGGCGGGAGCAATCAGCCCCAGCATTTT | CASSFGGSNQPQHF
NA | TRBJ2-1 | TRBD1 | TRBV4-1 | TGCGCCAGCAGCCACCGGACAGGGGGCGATGAGCAGTTCTTC | CASSHRTGGDEQFF
NA | TRBJ2-1 | TRBD1 | TRBV11-3 | TGTGCCAGCAGCCTGACAGGGGGCTACAATGAGCAGTTCTTC | CASSLTGGYNEQFF
NA | TRBJ1-5 | TRBD1 | TRBV7-2 | TGTGCCAGCAGCGGACAGGGAAATCAGCCCCAGCATTTT | CASSGQGNQPQHF
NA | TRBJ1-6 | NA | TRBV3-1/TRBV3-2 | TGTGCCAGCAGCCAATCAGGGATCTATAATTCACCCCTCCACTTT | CASSQSGIYNSPLHF
NA | TRBJ2-7 | NA | TRBV9 | TGTGCCAGCAGCGTAGAAGGCTCCTACGAGCAGTACTTC | CASSVEGSYEQYF
once | TRBJ2-6 | NA | TRBV3-1/TRBV3-2 | TGTGCCAGCAGCCAACACAGGGCTCGCACGGCCAACGTCCTGACTTTC | CASSQHRARTANVLTF
NA | TRBJ1-5 | NA | TRBV24-1 | TGTGCCACCAGTGACTTGGGCGGAATCAGCAATCAGCCCCAGCATTTT | CATSDLGGISNQPQHF
NA | TRBJ1-1 | NA | TRBV18 | TGTGCCAGCTCACCACCCCCAGGGAACACTGAAGCTTTCTTT | CASSPPPGNTEAFF
NA | TRBJ2-7 | NA | TRBV5-6 | TGTGCCAGCACCCGAACATCAGGGGAAGCCTACGAGCAGTACTTC | CASTRTSGEAYEQYF
NA | TRBJ2-3 | NA | TRBV5-1 | TGCGCCAGCAGCCTGGCCCCCCCGGGCACCGGGCATACGCAGTATTTT | CASSLAPPGTGHTQYF
NA | TRBJ2-4 | TRBD1 | TRBV10-1 | TGCGCCAGCGGGGGACAGTTTCTCAACCTAGCCAAAAACATTCAGTACTTC | CASGGQFLNLAKNIQYF
NA | TRBJ1-1 | NA | TRBV5-1 | TGCGCCAGCAGCTTGACAGGTGCGCTAAACACTGAAGCTTTCTTT | CASSLTGALNTEAFF
NA | TRBJ2-7 | NA | TRBV18 | TGTGCCAGCTCACCGGCCGGGACGGGGGCCTACGAGCAGTACTTC | CASSPAGTGAYEQYF
NA | TRBJ2-3 | NA | TRBV24-1 | TGTGCCACCAGTGATACGCGGGCAGGCGCAGATACGCAGTATTTT | CATSDTRAGADTQYF
NA | TRBJ2-3 | NA | TRBV7-3 | TGTGCCAGCAGCTTAGGACCTAGCACAGATACGCAGTATTTT | CASSLGPSTDTQYF
NA | TRBJ2-2 | TRBD2 | TRBV5-5 | TGTGCCAGCAGCTTGGACCTAGCGGGAGCCGGGGAGCTGTTTTTT | CASSLDLAGAGELFF
NA | TRBJ2-1 | TRBD2 | TRBV6-5 | TGTGCCAGCAGTCTGACTAGCGGGGGTTACAATGAGCAGTTCTTC | CASSLTSGGYNEQFF
NA | TRBJ1-4 | TRBD1 | TRBV30 | TGTGCCTGGATACCCGACAGGGGTAATGAAAAACTGTTTTTT | CAWIPDRGNEKLFF
NA | TRBJ2-2 | NA | TRBV30 | TGTGCCTGGAGTGTACGTCGGGGCTCGAACACCGGGGAGCTGTTTTTT | CAWSVRRGSNTGELFF
NA | TRBJ1-1 | NA | TRBV5-1 | TGCGCCAGCAGCACTGGGGCGGTCAGGGGGAACACTGAAGCTTTCTTT | CASSTGAVRGNTEAFF
NA | TRBJ2-1 | TRBD2 | TRBV30 | TGTGCCTTCGGACTAGCGGGACTCGATGAGCAGTTCTTC | CAFGLAGLDEQFF
once | TRBJ2-7 | NA | TRBV18 | TGTGCCAGCTCACCACCCGCTGGCTACGAGCAGTACTTC | CASSPPAGYEQYF
NA | TRBJ2-7 | NA | TRBV11-1 | TGTGCCAGCAGCAAACCGGGAAAAACCCACGAGCAGTACTTC | CASSKPGKTHEQYF
NA | TRBJ2-6 | TRBD1 | TRBV18 | TGTGCCAGCTCACCGGGACAGGGGCTTGGTGGGGCCAACGTCCTGACTTTC | CASSPGQGLGGANVLTF
NA | TRBJ1-1 | NA | TRBV5-5 | TGTGCCAGCAGCTCACAGTTTGAAGCTTTCTTT | CASSSQFEAFF
NA | TRBJ1-5 | NA | TRBV6-6 | TGTGCCAGCAGTCGATGGGGGCGAACGGACCGCAATCAGCCCCAGCATTTT | CASSRWGRTDRNQPQHF
once | TRBJ1-5 | TRBD1 | TRBV6-5 | TGTGCCAGCAGGATACAGGGGACTAGCAATCAGCCCCAGCATTTT | CASRIQGTSNQPQHF
NA | TRBJ1-3 | TRBD1 | TRBV7-2 | TGTGCCAGCAGCTTAACAAATACAGGGGGTCCTGGAAACACCATATATTTT | CASSLTNTGGPGNTIYF
NA | TRBJ1-1 | NA | TRBV25-1 | TGTGCCAGCAGTGAATTGGGAGCGAACACTGAAGCTTTCTTT | CASSELGANTEAFF
NA | TRBJ1-1 | NA | TRBV6-5 | TGTGCCAGCAAGACCCCGCGACTGCCGAACACTGAAGCTTTCTTT | CASKTPRLPNTEAFF
NA | TRBJ2-1 | TRBD1 | TRBV2 | TGTGCCAGCTCGATGGACAGGGGGACAATCAATGAGCAGTTCTTC | CASSMDRGTINEQFF
NA | TRBJ2-7 | TRBD1 | TRBV4-1 | TGCGCCAGCAGCCAAGTGGGACAGCCCGTATCCTACGAGCAGTACTTC | CASSQVGQPVSYEQYF
NA | TRBJ2-4 | TRBD2 | TRBV11-2 | TGTGCCAGCAGCTTAGTTCCGGGAGGGTCTGGCAAAAACATTCAGTACTTC | CASSLVPGGSGKNIQYF
NA | TRBJ2-3 | NA | TRBV5-6 | TGTGCCAGCAGGTCAAGCACAGATACGCAGTATTTT | CASRSSTDTQYF
NA | TRBJ1-6 | TRBD1 | TRBV27 | TGTGCCAGCAGTCCGGGGACAGGGGGCGGGAATTCACCCCTCCACTTT | CASSPGTGGGNSPLHF
NA | TRBJ2-1 | NA | TRBV3-1/TRBV3-2 | TGTGCCAGCAGCCAAGGGTGGGGTAGCTCCTACAATGAGCAGTTCTTC | CASSQGWGSSYNEQFF
NA | TRBJ1-2 | NA | TRBV5-1 | TGCGCCAGCAGCTTGGGGGACGTAATCTTCTATGGCTACACCTTC | CASSLGDVIFYGYTF
NA | TRBJ2-5 | NA | TRBV7-2 | TGTGCCAGCAGCTTACTCGCGGACGGGGAGACCCAGTACTTC | CASSLLADGETQYF
NA | TRBJ1-5 | NA | TRBV6-1 | TGTGCCAGCAGTGAACCAGGGATTAGCAATCAGCCCCAGCATTTT | CASSEPGISNQPQHF
NA | TRBJ1-5 | NA | TRBV7-2 | TGTGCCAGCAGCCCTGTACCGGGGGTGAACCAGCCCCAGCATTTT | CASSPVPGVNQPQHF
NA | TRBJ1-2 | NA | TRBV6-4 | TGTGCCAGCAGTGACTCGGGGACCCCACCCGATGGCTACACCTTC | CASSDSGTPPDGYTF
NA | TRBJ2-2 | TRBD1 | TRBV6-5 | TGTGCCAGCAGGAGGACAGGGGGGACCGGGGAGCTGTTTTTT | CASRRTGGTGELFF
NA | TRBJ1-5 | NA | TRBV19 | TGTGCCAGTAGTATGGTGGCGGTTAGTCTGGGGCCCCAGCATTTT | CASSMVAVSLGPQHF
once | TRBJ2-7 | NA | TRBV25-1 | TGTGCCAGCAGTGAATATACACAGTACGAGCAGTACTTC | CASSEYTQYEQYF
NA | TRBJ2-7 | NA | TRBV7-2 | TGTGCCAGCAGCCCCCAGGTCTCCTACGAGCAGTACTTC | CASSPQVSYEQYF
NA | TRBJ1-2 | TRBD1 | TRBV15 | TGTGCCACCAGCAGAGATCTACAGGGGGGTGGCTACACCTTC | CATSRDLQGGGYTF
NA | TRBJ2-3 | NA | TRBV5-8 | TGTGCCAGCAGCCAACCGCCCCATACTAATTTCCGCACAGATACGCAGTATTTT | CASSQPPHTNFRTDTQYF
NA | TRBJ2-7 | NA | TRBV6-5 | TGTGCCAGCAGTTACTCGAGGGGAGGACGCTACGAGCAGTACTTC | CASSYSRGGRYEQYF
NA | TRBJ2-7 | NA | TRBV28 | TGTGCCAGCAGTAAATCTAGATACGAGCAGTACTTC | CASSKSRYEQYF